The clone carrying this T cell receptor beta chain has a handful of counts. Its target is not known. TCRdb reanalysed the reads using MiXCR and keeps one entry per CDR3 protein. The table includes fewer than 65,000 distinct CDR3 sequences, about 18% detected once. The data belong to a study of T cell repertoires in cytomegalovirus infection. The wider study: Public TCR beta signatures provided an indication of both CMV infection and a matching HLA type.

With V trimmed by 1 base and J by 3 bases, 7 bases remained unmatched. CDR1 is SGHVS, CDR2 FQNEAQ, per germline. The CDR3 runs to 16 residues. Sequenced material: CD8+ T cells from cultured PBMCs, taken from culture after CMV antigen stimulation. This chain links TRBV7-8 with TRBJ2-5; 8 bases fit TRBD1. This TCR came from a human donor in good health (CMV status not recorded). Some clones in this sample may be carry-over from other donors' samples. The CDR3: CASSLVGRGRKETQYF. CDR3 sequence (DNA): TGTGCCAGCAGCTTAGTCGGCAGGGGGCGAAAAGAGACCCAGTACTTC.